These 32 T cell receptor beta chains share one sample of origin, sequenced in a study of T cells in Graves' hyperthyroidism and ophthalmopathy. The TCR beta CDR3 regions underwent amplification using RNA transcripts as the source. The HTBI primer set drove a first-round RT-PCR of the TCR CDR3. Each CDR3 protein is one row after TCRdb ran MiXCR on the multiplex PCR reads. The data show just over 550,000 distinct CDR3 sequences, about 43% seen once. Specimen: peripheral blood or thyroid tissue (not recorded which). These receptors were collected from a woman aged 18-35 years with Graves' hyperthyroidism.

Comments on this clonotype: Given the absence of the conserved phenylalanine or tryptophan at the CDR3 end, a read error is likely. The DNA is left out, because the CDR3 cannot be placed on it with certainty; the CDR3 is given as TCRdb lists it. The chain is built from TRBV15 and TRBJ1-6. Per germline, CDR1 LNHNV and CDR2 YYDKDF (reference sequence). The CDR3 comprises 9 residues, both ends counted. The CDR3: CATSRLTDS.

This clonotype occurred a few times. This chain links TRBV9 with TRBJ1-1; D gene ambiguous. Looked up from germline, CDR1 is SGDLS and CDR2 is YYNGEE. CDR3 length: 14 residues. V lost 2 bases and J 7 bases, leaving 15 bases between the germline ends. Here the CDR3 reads CASSVVGGYGEAFF. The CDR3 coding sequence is TGTGCCAGCAGCGTTGTGGGAGGGTATGGTGAAGCTTTCTTT.

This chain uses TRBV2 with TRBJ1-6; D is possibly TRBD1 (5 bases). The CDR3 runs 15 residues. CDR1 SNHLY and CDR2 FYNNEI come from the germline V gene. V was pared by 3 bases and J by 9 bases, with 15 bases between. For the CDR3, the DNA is TGTGCCAGCAGTGAGGAGGGACCGTCGAGTTCACCCCTCCACTTT. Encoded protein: CASSEEGPSSSPLHF.

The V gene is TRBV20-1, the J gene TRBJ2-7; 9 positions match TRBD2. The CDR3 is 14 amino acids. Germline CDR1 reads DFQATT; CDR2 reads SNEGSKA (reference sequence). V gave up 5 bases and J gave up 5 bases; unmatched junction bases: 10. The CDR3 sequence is CSAAPPGLANEQYF. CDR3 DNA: TGCAGTGCTGCCCCCCCGGGACTAGCCAACGAGCAGTACTTC.

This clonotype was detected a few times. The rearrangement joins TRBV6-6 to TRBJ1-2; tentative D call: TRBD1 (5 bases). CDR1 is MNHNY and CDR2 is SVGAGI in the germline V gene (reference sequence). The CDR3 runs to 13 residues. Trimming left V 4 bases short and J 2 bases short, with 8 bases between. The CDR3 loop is CASSFDRNYGYTF. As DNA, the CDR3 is TGTGCCAGCAGTTTTGACAGAAACTATGGCTACACCTTC.

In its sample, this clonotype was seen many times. The CDR3 nucleotides read TGCGCCAGCAGCACAGGGAAGGCCGAGCAGTACTTC. Its protein is CASSTGKAEQYF. V and J are TRBV5-1 and TRBJ2-7; D perhaps matches TRBD1 (6 bases). The CDR3 covers 12 residues. Germline loops: CDR1 SGHRS, CDR2 YFSETQ. The V end was cut by 4 bases, the J end by 6 bases, with 11 bases between.

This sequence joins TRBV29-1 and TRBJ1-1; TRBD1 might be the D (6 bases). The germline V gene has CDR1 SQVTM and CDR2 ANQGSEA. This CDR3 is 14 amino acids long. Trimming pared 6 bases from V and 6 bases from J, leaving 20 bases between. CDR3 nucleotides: TGCAGCGTGGCCGGAGGGGGGACTTTCGCTGAAGCTTTCTTT. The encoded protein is CSVAGGGTFAEAFF.

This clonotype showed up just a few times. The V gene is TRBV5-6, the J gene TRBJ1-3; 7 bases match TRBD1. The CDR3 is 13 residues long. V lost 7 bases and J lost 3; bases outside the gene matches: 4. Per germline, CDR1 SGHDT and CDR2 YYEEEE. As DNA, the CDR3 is TGTGCCAGCGCCTACAGGGGTGGAAACACCATATATTTT. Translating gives CASAYRGGNTIYF.

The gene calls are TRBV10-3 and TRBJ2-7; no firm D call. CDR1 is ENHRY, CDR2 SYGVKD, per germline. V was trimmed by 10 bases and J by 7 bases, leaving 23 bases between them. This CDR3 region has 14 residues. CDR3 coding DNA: TGTGCCACGCTGACGACGGTCTGGTCTCTGGAGCAGTACTTC. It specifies CATLTTVWSLEQYF.

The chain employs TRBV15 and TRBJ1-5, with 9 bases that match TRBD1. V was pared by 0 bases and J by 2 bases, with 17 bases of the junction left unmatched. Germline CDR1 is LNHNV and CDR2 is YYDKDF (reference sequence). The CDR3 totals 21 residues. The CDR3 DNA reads TGTGCCACCAGCAGAGATACCGAGGACAGGGGCTATAGACTTGGCAATCAGCCCCAGCATTTT. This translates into CATSRDTEDRGYRLGNQPQHF.

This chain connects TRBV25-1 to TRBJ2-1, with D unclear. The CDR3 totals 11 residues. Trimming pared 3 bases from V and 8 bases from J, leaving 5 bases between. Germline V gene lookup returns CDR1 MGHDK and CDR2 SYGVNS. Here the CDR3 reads CASSDIHEQFF. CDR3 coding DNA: TGTGCCAGCAGTGACATACATGAGCAGTTCTTC. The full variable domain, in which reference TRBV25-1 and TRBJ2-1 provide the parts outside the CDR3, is EADIYQTPRYLVIGTGKKITLECSQTMGHDKMYWYQQDPGMELHLIHYSYGVNSTEKGDLSSESTVSRIRTEHFPLTLESARPSHTSQYLCASSDIHEQFFGPGTRLTVL.

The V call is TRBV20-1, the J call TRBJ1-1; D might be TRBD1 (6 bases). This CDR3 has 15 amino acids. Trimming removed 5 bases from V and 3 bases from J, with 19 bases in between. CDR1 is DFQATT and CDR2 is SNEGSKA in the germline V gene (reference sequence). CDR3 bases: TGCAGTGCTGGGGGACAATCGGTTGAGTACACTGAAGCTTTCTTT. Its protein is CSAGGQSVEYTEAFF.

In DNA form, the CDR3 reads TGTGCCAGCAGCGTAGGGGGCGGGGGCCTATACGAGCAGTACTTC. This translates into CASSVGGGGLYEQYF. The chain uses TRBV9 and TRBJ2-7; D might be TRBD2 (7 bases). Germline V gene lookup returns CDR1 SGDLS and CDR2 YYNGEE. The V and J ends lost 0 bases and 4 bases respectively, with 14 bases between them. This CDR3 is 15 amino acids long.

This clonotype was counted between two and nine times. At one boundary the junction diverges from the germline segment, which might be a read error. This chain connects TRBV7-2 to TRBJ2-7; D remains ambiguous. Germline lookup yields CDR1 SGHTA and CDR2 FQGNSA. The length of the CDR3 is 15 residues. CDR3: CASSQISAGLYEQYF. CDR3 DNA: TGCGCCAGCAGCCAAATCTCCGCAGGTCTCTACGAGCAGTACTTC.

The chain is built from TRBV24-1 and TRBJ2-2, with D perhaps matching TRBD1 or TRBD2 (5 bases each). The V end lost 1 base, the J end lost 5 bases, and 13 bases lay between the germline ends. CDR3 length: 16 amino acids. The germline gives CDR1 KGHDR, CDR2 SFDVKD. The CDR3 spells CATSDLPGRGTGELFF. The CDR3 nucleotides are TGTGCCACCAGTGATTTACCGGGACGTGGAACCGGGGAGCTGTTTTTT.

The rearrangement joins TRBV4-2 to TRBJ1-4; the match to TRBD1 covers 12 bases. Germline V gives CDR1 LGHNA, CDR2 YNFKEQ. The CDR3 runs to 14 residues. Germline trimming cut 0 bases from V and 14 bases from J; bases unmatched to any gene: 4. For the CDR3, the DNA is TGTGCCAGCAGCCAAGATGGGGACAGGGGGCTTCTGTTTTTT. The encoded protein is CASSQDGDRGLLFF.

The CDR3 reads CSVYGGGGYTF. The CDR3 DNA reads as TGCAGCGTTTATGGGGGCGGTGGCTACACCTTC. The chain combines TRBV29-1 with TRBJ1-2; perhaps TRBD1 as D (6 bases). The CDR3 is 11 residues long. Trimming cost V 5 bases and J 7 bases, with 11 bases left between them. The V gene's germline CDR1 is SQVTM and CDR2 ANQGSEA.

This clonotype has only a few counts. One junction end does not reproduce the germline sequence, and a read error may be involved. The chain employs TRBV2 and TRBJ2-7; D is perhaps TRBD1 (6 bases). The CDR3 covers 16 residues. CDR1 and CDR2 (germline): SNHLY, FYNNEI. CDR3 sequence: CASSHSAGTRSYEQYF. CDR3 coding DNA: TGCGCCAGCAGCCACTCCGCCGGGACACGTTCCTACGAGCAGTACTTC. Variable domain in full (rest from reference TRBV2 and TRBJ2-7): EPEVTQTPSHQVTQMGQEVILRCVPISNHLYFYWYRQILGQKVEFLVSFYNNEISEKSEIFDDQFSVERPDGSNFTLKIRSTKLEDSAMYFCASSHSAGTRSYEQYFGPGTRLTVT.

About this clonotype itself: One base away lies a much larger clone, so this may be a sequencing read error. DNA of the CDR3: TGTGCCACCGGGACAGGAAATTCATCCCTCCACTTT. It encodes CATGTGNSSLHF. This chain uses TRBV7-9 with TRBJ1-6; TRBD1 aligns across 8 bases. Germline assignment: CDR1 SEHNR and CDR2 FQNEAQ (reference sequence). This CDR3 spans 12 amino acids. The full variable domain, rest sourced from reference TRBV7-9 and TRBJ1-6, is DTGVSQNPRHKITKRGQNVTFRCDPISEHNRLYWYRQTLGQGPEFLTYFQNEAQLEKSRLLSDRFSAERPKGSFSTLEIQRTEQGDSAMYLCATGTGNSSLHFGNGTRLTVT.

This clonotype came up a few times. This CDR3 is CASTRDRPYEQYF. CDR3 sequence (DNA): TGTGCCAGCACCCGGGACAGGCCCTACGAGCAGTACTTC. V gene TRBV5-5 combines with J gene TRBJ2-7; 8 bases agree with TRBD1. The CDR3 contains 13 residues. Germline V gene lookup returns CDR1 SGHKS and CDR2 YYEKEE (reference sequence). The trim removed 6 bases at V and 2 bases at J, leaving 4 bases unmatched.

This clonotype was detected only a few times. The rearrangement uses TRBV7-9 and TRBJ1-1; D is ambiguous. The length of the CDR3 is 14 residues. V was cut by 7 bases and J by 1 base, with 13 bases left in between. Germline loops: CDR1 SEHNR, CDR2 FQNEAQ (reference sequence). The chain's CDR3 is CASIIGPWNTEAFF. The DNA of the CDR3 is TGTGCCAGCATAATAGGACCGTGGAACACTGAAGCTTTCTTT.

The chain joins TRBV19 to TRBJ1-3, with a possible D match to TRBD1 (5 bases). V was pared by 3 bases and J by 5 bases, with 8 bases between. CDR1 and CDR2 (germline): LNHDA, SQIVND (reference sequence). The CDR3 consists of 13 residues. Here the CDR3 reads CASSITGRNTIYF. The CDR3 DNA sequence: TGTGCCAGTAGTATCACAGGTCGAAACACCATATATTTT.

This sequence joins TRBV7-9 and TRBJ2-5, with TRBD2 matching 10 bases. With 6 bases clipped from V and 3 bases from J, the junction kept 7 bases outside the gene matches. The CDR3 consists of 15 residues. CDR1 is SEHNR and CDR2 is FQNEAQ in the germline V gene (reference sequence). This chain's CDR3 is CASSFPAGGKETQYF. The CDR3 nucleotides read TGTGCCAGCAGTTTTCCAGCGGGAGGGAAAGAGACCCAGTACTTC.

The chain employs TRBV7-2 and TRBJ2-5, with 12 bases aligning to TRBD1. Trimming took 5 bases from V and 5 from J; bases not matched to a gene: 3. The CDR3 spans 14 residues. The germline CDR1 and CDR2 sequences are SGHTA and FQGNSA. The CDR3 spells CASSQGQGAETQYF. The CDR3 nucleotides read TGTGCCAGCAGCCAGGGACAGGGGGCCGAGACCCAGTACTTC. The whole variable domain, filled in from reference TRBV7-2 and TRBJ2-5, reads GAGVSQSPSNKVTEKGKDVELRCDPISGHTALYWYRQSLGQGLEFLIYFQGNSAPDKSGLPSDRFSAERTGGSVSTLTIQRTQQEDSAVYLCASSQGQGAETQYFGPGTRLLVL.

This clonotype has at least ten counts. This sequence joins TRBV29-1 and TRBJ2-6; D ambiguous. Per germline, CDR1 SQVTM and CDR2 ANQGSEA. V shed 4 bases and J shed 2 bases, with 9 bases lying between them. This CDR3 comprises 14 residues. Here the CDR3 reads CSVAGRPGANVLTF. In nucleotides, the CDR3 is TGCAGCGTTGCGGGTCGCCCTGGGGCCAACGTCCTGACTTTC.

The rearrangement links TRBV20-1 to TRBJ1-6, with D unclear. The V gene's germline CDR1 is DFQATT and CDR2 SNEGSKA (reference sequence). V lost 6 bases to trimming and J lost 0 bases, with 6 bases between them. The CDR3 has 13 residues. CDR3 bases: TGCAGTGCGAGGGTCTCCTATAATTCACCCCTCCACTTT. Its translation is CSARVSYNSPLHF.

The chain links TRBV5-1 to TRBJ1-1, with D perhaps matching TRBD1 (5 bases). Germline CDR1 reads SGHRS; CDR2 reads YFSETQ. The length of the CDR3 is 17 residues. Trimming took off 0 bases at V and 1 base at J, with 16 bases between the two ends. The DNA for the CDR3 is TGCGCCAGCAGCTTGGGGGATCGGGGCCCGGCGAACACTGAAGCTTTCTTT. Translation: CASSLGDRGPANTEAFF. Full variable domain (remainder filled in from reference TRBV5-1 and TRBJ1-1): KAGVTQTPRYLIKTRGQQVTLSCSPISGHRSVSWYQQTPGQGLQFLFEYFSETQRNKGNFPGRFSGRQFSNSRSEMNVSTLELGDSALYLCASSLGDRGPANTEAFFGQGTRLTVV.

DNA of the CDR3: TGTGCCAGTAGTATAGATGGGGGCGGCCTCAATCAGCCCCAGCATTTT. It yields the protein CASSIDGGGLNQPQHF. V usage is TRBV19 and J usage is TRBJ1-5, with D perhaps matching TRBD1 (6 bases). The CDR3 contains 16 residues. Trimming removed 0 bases at V and 3 bases at J, with 12 bases between. Germline V gene sequence: CDR1 LNHDA, CDR2 SQIVND (reference sequence).

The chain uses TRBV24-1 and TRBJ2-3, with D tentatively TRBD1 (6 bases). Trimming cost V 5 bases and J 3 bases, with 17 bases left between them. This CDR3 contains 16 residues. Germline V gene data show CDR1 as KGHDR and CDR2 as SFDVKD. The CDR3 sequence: CATSGLVARGTDTQYF. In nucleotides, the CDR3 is TGTGCCACCAGTGGCTTGGTGGCGAGGGGGACAGATACGCAGTATTTT.

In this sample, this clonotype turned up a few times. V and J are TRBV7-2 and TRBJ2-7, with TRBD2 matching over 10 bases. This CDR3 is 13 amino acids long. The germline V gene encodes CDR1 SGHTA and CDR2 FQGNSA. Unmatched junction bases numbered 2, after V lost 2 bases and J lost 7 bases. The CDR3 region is CASSLLSGREQYF. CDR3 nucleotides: TGTGCCAGCAGCTTACTTAGCGGGAGGGAGCAGTACTTC.

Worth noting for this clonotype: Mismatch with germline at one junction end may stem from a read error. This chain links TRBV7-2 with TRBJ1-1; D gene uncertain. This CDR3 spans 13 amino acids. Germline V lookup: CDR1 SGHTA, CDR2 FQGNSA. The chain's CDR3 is CASTPRGYTEAFF. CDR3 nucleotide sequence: TGCGCCAGCACTCCGCGAGGGTACACTGAAGCTTTCTTT.

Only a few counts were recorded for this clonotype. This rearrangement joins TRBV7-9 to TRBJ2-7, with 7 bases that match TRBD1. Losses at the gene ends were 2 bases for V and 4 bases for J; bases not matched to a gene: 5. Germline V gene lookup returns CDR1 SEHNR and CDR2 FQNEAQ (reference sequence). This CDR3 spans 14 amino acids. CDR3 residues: CASSLSGQVYEQYF. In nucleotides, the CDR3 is TGTGCCAGCAGCTTATCTGGACAGGTGTACGAGCAGTACTTC.